Below, 16 T cell receptor beta chains from the same sample are listed, as sequenced in a study of T cell repertoires in ileal Crohn's disease. TCRdb keeps only in-frame clones here, not all; method: immunoSEQ multiplex PCR. This sample has 16,000 or so clones, with more than 90% found just once. The time point denotes: inflamed ileum from the surgical specimen. Source material: ileal tissue. The receptors derive from an adult with Crohn's disease.

The rearrangement joins TRBV5-1 to TRBJ1-3, with 7 bases matching TRBD1. Germline V gene data show CDR1 as SGHRS and CDR2 as YFSETQ. V lost 0 bases to trimming and J lost 5 bases; unmatched junction nucleotides: 20. There are 20 residues in the CDR3. The CDR3, as DNA: TGCGCCAGCAGCTTGGGACGGGCAGGGGGAGCAGATTCCCCACGAAACACCATATATTTT. Its translation: CASSLGRAGGADSPRNTIYF.

The V gene is TRBV19, the J gene TRBJ2-3; no firm D call. Per the germline V gene, CDR1 is LNHDA and CDR2 is SQIVND (reference sequence). V shed 1 base and J shed 1 base, with 6 bases lying between them. CDR3 length: 14 amino acids. Here the CDR3 reads CASSIGGGTDTQYF. CDR3 in DNA: TGTGCCAGTAGTATAGGTGGGGGCACAGATACGCAGTATTTT.

This sequence joins TRBV19 and TRBJ1-5; D unresolved. This CDR3 region has 17 residues. V was pared by 0 bases and J by 4 bases, with 16 bases between. Looked up from germline, CDR1 is LNHDA and CDR2 is SQIVND (reference sequence). The CDR3 DNA is TGTGCCAGTAGTATAGACACCTCGTCCGGGCAGAATCAGCCCCAGCATTTT. Its translation is CASSIDTSSGQNQPQHF.

The chain employs TRBV27 and TRBJ1-5, with a tentative D call TRBD1 (6 bases). Germline CDR1 is MNHEY and CDR2 is SMNVEV (reference sequence). Trimming removed 5 bases from V and 0 bases from J, with 14 bases in between. This CDR3 comprises 16 residues. CDR3 loop: CASSAQPRGSNQPQHF. Here the CDR3 DNA reads TGTGCCAGCAGTGCACAACCCAGGGGTAGCAATCAGCCCCAGCATTTT.

The V and J genes are TRBV2 and TRBJ2-7, with 8 bases identical to TRBD2. Per the germline V gene, CDR1 is SNHLY and CDR2 is FYNNEI. The CDR3 runs to 19 residues. V was pared by 7 bases and J by 1 base, with 21 bases of the junction left unmatched. The CDR3 DNA is TGTGCCAGCAAAGAGAGCGGGGGCCCAGCCGGTCTATCTTCCTACGAGCAGTACTTC. Translated: CASKESGGPAGLSSYEQYF.

CDR3 sequence: CASSRQTPGELFF. CDR3 in DNA: TGTGCCAGCAGCCGACAGACCCCCGGGGAGCTGTTTTTT. This chain connects TRBV11-2 to TRBJ2-2; D is perhaps TRBD1 (5 bases). CDR1 and CDR2 (germline): SGHAT, FQNNGV. Trimming stripped 5 bases from V and 6 bases from J, with 10 bases between. The CDR3 spans 13 residues.

The rearrangement joins TRBV5-1 to TRBJ1-4, with 8 bases matching TRBD1. The CDR3 has 16 residues. Germline CDR1 SGHRS, CDR2 YFSETQ. V dropped 7 bases and J dropped 4; count of bases not matched to a gene: 12. The CDR3 DNA follows: TGCGCCAGCCAGCGTGAGGGACAGGAATTTAATGAAAAACTGTTTTTT. Its protein is CASQREGQEFNEKLFF.

The chain uses TRBV5-1 and TRBJ2-7, with TRBD1 identical over 7 bases. The CDR3 totals 14 residues. V shed 2 bases and J 3 bases; nucleotides not matched to a gene: 5. Germline assignment: CDR1 SGHRS and CDR2 YFSETQ. The CDR3 here is CASSFGTVNYEQYF. CDR3 DNA sequence: TGCGCCAGCAGCTTTGGGACAGTTAACTACGAGCAGTACTTC.

Details on this clone: Other DNA sequences within the sample encode an identical CDR3. The rearrangement links TRBV6-1 to TRBJ1-5, with 8 nucleotides matching TRBD1. Per the germline V gene, CDR1 is MNHNS and CDR2 is SASEGT. The CDR3 has 14 residues. J was trimmed by 6 bases and V by 3 bases; bases with no gene match: 4. The CDR3, as DNA: TGTGCCAGCAGTGATTCAGGGGGCGGTCAGCCCCAGCATTTT. Its protein is CASSDSGGGQPQHF.

The V and J genes are TRBV5-6 and TRBJ1-5; 7 bases line up with TRBD1. Per the germline V gene, CDR1 is SGHDT and CDR2 is YYEEEE. Trimming cost V 3 bases and J 5 bases; bases outside gene matches: 8. This CDR3 has 15 amino acids. The CDR3 nucleotides are TGTGCCAGCAGCTACTCCGGGACAGTAGATCAGCCCCAGCATTTT. It yields the protein CASSYSGTVDQPQHF.

The V and J genes are TRBV6-5 and TRBJ2-1, with unresolved D. The V gene's germline CDR1 is MNHEY and CDR2 SVGAGI. Between the trimmed V and J ends, which lost 2 bases and 2 bases, there was a span of 7 bases. This CDR3 region has 14 residues. CDR3: CASSYGRAYNEQFF. As DNA, the CDR3 is TGTGCCAGCAGTTACGGTCGGGCCTACAATGAGCAGTTCTTC.

V gene TRBV18 combines with J gene TRBJ2-2; TRBD2 might be the D (5 bases). The germline V gene has CDR1 KGHSH and CDR2 LQKENI. V lost 2 bases to trimming and J lost 5 bases, with 9 bases between them. The CDR3 runs to 14 residues. The chain's CDR3 is CASSPELVTGELFF. The CDR3 nucleotides read TGTGCCAGCTCACCAGAACTAGTAACCGGGGAGCTGTTTTTT.

J is TRBJ2-7 and V is TRBV5-4; D is possibly TRBD2 (5 bases). Per the germline V gene, CDR1 is SGHNT and CDR2 is YYREEE (reference sequence). The CDR3 covers 12 residues. V shed 0 bases and J shed 5 bases, with 6 bases lying between them. CDR3 DNA: TGTGCCAGCAGCTTGGTCGGGGACGAGCAGTACTTC. Its translation is CASSLVGDEQYF.

The V gene is TRBV4-2, the J gene TRBJ1-2; D is uncertain. Germline-derived CDR1 and CDR2 are LGHNA and YNFKEQ. V dropped 5 bases and J dropped 3 bases, with 16 bases sitting between them. The CDR3 extends over 15 amino acids. CDR3 amino acids: CASSGQTGHDYGYTF. The CDR3 nucleotides read TGTGCCAGCAGCGGGCAGACCGGGCATGACTATGGCTACACCTTC.

This chain links TRBV28 with TRBJ2-7; 7 bases fit TRBD2. V shed 9 bases and J 0 bases; nucleotides not matched to a gene: 5. CDR3 length equals 13 residues. The V gene's germline CDR1 is MDHEN and CDR2 SYDVKM. In DNA form, the CDR3 reads TGTGCCAGTTACGGGACTACCTCCTACGAGCAGTACTTC. Translation: CASYGTTSYEQYF.

The chain has TRBV30 and TRBJ1-2; 10 bases align to TRBD1. Losses at the gene ends were 8 bases for V and 7 bases for J; bases not matched to a gene: 13. The CDR3 length is 14 residues. CDR1 is GTSNPN, CDR2 SVGIG, per germline (reference sequence). CDR3 coding DNA: TGTGCCCACAGAAGACAGGGGGCAGAGGTTGGCTACACCTTC. Encoded protein: CAHRRQGAEVGYTF. Full variable domain (rest looked up from reference TRBV30 and TRBJ1-2): SQTIHQWPATLVQPVGSPLSLECTVEGTSNPNLYWYRQAAGRGLQLLFYSVGIGQISSEVPQNLSASRPQDRQFILSSKKLLLSDSGFYLCAHRRQGAEVGYTFGSGTRLTVV.